This TCR beta chain was documented in a study of naive and memory T cell subsets. The beta constant-region primer was an equimolar mix of two oligonucleotides covering TRBC1 and TRBC2. TCRdb called the UMI-ligation and nested PCR reads again in MiXCR, with one record for every CDR3 protein. The table has over 25,000 distinct CDR3 sequences, roughly a tenth seen once; the top ten hold around a sixth. The CDR3 loop spans 15 amino acids. Germline values: CDR1 KGHSH, CDR2 LQKENI. V shed 0 bases, J shed 15 bases, and the junction held 12 bases outside the gene matches. This clonotype showed up just a few times.

The sample consisted of effector memory CD4+ T cells from blood. Documented subset: effector memory, CD45RA- CD27-. This sequence originates from a human donor in good health. This chain links TRBV18 with TRBJ2-1; the match to TRBD2 covers 9 bases. This chain's CDR3 is CASSPPGGLAGASFF. In DNA form, the CDR3 reads TGTGCCAGCTCACCACCAGGGGGCTTAGCGGGAGCCTCGTTCTTC.